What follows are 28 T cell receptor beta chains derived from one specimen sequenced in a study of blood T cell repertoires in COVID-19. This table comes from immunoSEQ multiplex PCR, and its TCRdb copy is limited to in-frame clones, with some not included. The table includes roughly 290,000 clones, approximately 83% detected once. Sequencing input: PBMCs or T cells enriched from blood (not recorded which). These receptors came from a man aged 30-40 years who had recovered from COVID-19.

The CDR3 region is CASSALASPRNEQFF. CDR3 nucleotide sequence: TGTGCCAGCAGCGCCCTAGCTTCTCCACGCAATGAGCAGTTCTTC. The J gene is TRBJ2-1, the V gene TRBV9, with D perhaps matching TRBD2 (5 bases). From germline, CDR1 is SGDLS and CDR2 YYNGEE. The CDR3 totals 15 residues. Trimming took 3 bases from V and 6 from J, leaving 16 bases between them.

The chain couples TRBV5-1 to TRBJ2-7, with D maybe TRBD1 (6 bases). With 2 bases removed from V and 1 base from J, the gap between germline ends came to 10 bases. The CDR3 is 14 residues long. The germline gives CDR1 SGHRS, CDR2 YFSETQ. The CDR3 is CASSFGTGSYEQYF. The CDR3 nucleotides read TGCGCCAGCAGCTTCGGTACAGGGTCCTACGAGCAGTACTTC.

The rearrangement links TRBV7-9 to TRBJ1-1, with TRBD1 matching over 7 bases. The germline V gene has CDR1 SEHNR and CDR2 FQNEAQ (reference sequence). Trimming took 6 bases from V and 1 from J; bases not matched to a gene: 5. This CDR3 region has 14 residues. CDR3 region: CASSYWDRNTEAFF. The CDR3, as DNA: TGTGCCAGCAGTTACTGGGACAGGAACACTGAAGCTTTCTTT.

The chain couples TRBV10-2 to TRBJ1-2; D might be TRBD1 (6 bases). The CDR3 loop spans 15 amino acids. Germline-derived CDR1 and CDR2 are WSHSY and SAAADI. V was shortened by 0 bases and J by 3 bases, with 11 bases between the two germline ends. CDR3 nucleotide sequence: TGCGCCAGCAGTGAGTCAATGGACAGCCACTATGGCTACACCTTC. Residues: CASSESMDSHYGYTF.

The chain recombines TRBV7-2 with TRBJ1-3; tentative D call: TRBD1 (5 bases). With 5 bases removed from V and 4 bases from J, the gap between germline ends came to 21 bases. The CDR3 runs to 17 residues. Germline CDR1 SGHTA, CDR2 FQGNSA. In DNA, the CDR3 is TGTGCCAGCAGCCCCCGGGGGATAGGGGCTTCCGGAAACACCATATATTTT. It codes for CASSPRGIGASGNTIYF.

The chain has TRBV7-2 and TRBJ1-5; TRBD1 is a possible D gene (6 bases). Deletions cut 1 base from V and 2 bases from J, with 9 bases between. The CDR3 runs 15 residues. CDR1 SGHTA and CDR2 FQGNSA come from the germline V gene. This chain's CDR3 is CASSLVEGGNQPQHF. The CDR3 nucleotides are TGTGCCAGCAGCTTAGTAGAGGGGGGCAATCAGCCCCAGCATTTT. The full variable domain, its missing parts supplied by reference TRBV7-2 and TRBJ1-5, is GAGVSQSPSNKVTEKGKDVELRCDPISGHTALYWYRQSLGQGLEFLIYFQGNSAPDKSGLPSDRFSAERTGGSVSTLTIQRTQQEDSAVYLCASSLVEGGNQPQHFGDGTRLSIL.

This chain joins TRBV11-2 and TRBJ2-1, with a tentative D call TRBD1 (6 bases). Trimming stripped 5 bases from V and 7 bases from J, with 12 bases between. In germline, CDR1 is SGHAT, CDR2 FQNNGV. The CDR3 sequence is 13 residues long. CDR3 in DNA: TGTGCCAGCAGCGCCAACAGGGTTAATGAGCAGTTCTTC. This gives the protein CASSANRVNEQFF.

CDR3 sequence (DNA): TGTGCCATCAGTGAGTCCGGGGTGGATGAAAAACTGTTTTTT. Its protein product is CAISESGVDEKLFF. The chain is built from TRBV10-3 and TRBJ1-4; D is unclear. CDR3 length equals 14 residues. Trimming pared 0 bases from V and 6 bases from J, leaving 8 bases between. The germline V gene has CDR1 ENHRY and CDR2 SYGVKD.

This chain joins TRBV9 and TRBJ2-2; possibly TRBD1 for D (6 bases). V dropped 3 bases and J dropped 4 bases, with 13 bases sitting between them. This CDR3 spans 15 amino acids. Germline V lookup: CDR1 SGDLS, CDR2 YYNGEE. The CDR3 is CASSATGQLTGELFF. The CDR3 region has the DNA TGTGCCAGCAGCGCAACAGGACAGCTCACCGGGGAGCTGTTTTTT.

CDR3 sequence: CATQKDSYGYTF. For the CDR3, the DNA is TGCGCCACCCAGAAGGACAGCTATGGCTACACCTTC. This chain uses TRBV10-2 with TRBJ1-2; maybe TRBD1 (6 bases). Trimming left V 10 bases short and J 4 bases short, with 13 bases between. The germline gives CDR1 WSHSY, CDR2 SAAADI. The CDR3 extends over 12 amino acids.

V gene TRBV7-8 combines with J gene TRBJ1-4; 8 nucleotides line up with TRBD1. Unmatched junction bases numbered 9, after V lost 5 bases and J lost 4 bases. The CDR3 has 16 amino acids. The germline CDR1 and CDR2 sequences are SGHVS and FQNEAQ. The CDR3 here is CASSPLTGGDNEKLFF. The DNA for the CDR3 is TGTGCCAGCAGCCCCCTAACAGGGGGGGATAATGAAAAACTGTTTTTT.

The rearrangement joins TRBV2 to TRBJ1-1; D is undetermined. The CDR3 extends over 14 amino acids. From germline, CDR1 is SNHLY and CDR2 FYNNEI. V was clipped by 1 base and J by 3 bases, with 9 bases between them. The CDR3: CASSEGGFDTEAFF. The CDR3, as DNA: TGTGCCAGCAGTGAAGGCGGCTTTGACACTGAAGCTTTCTTT.

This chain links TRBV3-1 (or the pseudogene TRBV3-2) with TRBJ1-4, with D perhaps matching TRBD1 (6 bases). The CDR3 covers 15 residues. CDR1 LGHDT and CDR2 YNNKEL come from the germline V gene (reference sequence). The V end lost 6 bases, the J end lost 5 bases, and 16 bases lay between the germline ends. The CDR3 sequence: CASRRRGHSNEKLFF. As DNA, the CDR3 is TGTGCCAGCAGGCGACGGGGACACTCAAATGAAAAACTGTTTTTT.

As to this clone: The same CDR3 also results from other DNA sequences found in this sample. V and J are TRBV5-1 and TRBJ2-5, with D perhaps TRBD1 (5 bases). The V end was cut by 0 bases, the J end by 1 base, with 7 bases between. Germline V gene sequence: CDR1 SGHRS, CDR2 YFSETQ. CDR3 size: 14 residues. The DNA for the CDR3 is TGCGCCAGCAGCTTGGGGACATCCCAAGAGACCCAGTACTTC. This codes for CASSLGTSQETQYF.

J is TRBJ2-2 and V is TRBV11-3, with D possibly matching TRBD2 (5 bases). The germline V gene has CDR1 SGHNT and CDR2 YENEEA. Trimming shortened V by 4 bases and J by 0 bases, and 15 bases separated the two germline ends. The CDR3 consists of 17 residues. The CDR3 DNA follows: TGTGCCAGCAGCTCTACTAGTAGGGCAGCGAACACCGGGGAGCTGTTTTTT. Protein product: CASSSTSRAANTGELFF.

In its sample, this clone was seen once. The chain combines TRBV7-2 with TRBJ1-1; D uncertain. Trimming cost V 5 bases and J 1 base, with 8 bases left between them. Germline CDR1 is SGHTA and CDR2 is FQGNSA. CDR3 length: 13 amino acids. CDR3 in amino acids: CASSRQANTEAFF. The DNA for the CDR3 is TGTGCCAGCAGCAGGCAGGCGAACACTGAAGCTTTCTTT.

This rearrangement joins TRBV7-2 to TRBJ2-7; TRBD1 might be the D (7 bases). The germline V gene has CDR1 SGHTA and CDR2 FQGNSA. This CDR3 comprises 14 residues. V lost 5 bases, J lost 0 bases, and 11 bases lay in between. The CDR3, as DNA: TGTGCCAGCAGCGGCGGGACAGCCTCCTACGAGCAGTACTTC. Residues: CASSGGTASYEQYF.

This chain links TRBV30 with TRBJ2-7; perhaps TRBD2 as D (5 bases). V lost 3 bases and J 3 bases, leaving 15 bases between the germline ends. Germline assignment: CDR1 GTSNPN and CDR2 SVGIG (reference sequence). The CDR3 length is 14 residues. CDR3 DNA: TGTGCCTGGAGGGACGGACTCACCAACTACGAGCAGTACTTC. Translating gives CAWRDGLTNYEQYF.

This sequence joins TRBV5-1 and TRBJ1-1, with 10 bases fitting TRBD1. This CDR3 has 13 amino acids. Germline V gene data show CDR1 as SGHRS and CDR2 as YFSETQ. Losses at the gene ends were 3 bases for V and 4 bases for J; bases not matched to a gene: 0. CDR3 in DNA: TGCGCCAGCAGCTGGGACAGGGGCACTGAAGCTTTCTTT. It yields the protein CASSWDRGTEAFF.

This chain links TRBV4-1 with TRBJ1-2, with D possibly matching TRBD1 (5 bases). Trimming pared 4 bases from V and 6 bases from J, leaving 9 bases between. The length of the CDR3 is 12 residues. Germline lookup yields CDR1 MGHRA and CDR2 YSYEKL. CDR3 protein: CASSPPGNGYTF. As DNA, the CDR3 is TGCGCCAGCAGCCCCCCAGGGAATGGCTACACCTTC.

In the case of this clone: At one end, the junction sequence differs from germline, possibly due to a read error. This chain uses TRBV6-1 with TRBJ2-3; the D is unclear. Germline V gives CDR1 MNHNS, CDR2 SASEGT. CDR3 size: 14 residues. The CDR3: CASREGPGTDTQYF. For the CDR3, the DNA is TGTGCCAGCAGGGAAGGGCCCGGCACAGATACGCAGTATTTT.

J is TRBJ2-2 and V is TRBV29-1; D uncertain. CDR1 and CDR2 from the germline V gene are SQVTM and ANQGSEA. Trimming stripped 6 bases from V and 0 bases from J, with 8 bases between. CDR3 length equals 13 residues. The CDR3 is CSVRGTNTGELFF. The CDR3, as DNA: TGCAGCGTACGAGGTACGAACACCGGGGAGCTGTTTTTT.

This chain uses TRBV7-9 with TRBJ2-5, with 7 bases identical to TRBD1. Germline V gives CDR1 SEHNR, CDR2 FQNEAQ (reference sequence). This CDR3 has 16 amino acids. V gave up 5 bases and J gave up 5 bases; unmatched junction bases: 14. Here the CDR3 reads CASSLNKGAHLETQYF. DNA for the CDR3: TGTGCCAGCAGCCTAAATAAGGGGGCGCATTTGGAGACCCAGTACTTC. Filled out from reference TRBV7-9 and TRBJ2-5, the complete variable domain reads DTGVSQNPRHKITKRGQNVTFRCDPISEHNRLYWYRQTLGQGPEFLTYFQNEAQLEKSRLLSDRFSAERPKGSFSTLEIQRTEQGDSAMYLCASSLNKGAHLETQYFGPGTRLLVL.

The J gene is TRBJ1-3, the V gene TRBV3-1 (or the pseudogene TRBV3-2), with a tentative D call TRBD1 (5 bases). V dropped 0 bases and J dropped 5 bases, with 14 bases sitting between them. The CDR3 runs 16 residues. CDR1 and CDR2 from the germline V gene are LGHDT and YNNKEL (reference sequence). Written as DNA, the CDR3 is TGTGCCAGCAGCCAAGATTTTGTCCAGGGAAGAAACACCATATATTTT. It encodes CASSQDFVQGRNTIYF.

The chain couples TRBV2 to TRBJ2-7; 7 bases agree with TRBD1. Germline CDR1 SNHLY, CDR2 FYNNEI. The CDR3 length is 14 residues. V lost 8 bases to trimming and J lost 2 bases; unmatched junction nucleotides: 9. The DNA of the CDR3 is TGTGCCAGCTCACGACAGGGCTCGGCCTACGAGCAGTACTTC. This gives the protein CASSRQGSAYEQYF.

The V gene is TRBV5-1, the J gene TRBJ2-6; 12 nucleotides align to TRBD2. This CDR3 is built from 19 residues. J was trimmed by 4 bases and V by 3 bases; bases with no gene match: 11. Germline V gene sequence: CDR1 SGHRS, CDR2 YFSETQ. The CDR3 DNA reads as TGCGCCAGCAGCTCATGGACTAGCGGGACCGCGAACGGGGCCAACGTCCTGACTTTC. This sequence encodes CASSSWTSGTANGANVLTF.

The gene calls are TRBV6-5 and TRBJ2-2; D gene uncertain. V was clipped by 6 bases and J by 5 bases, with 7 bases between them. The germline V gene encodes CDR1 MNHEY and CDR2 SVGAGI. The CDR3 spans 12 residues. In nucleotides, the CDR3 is TGTGCCAGCAGAGACACTACCGGGGAGCTGTTTTTT. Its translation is CASRDTTGELFF.

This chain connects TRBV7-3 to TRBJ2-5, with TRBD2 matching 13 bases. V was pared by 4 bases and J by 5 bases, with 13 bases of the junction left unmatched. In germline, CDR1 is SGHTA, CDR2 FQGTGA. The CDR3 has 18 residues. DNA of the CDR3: TGTGCCAGCAGCTCCACCGGACTAGCGGGGGACCCGTGGGAGACCCAGTACTTC. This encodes CASSSTGLAGDPWETQYF.